A single sample is the source of the 25 T cell receptor beta chains below, sequenced in a study of shared clonotypes between healthy human individuals. Produced via immunoSEQ multiplex PCR; TCRdb's table is partial and in-frame only. The profile shows nearly 1 million clones, over 60% of them singletons. The sample taken for sequencing was memory CD4+ T cells sorted from blood. The sample's subset: CD45RA-negative fraction. These receptors all come from a man aged 18 to 29 in good health.

In the case of this clone: Distinct nucleotide sequences in the sample also encode this CDR3. The chain carries TRBV2 and TRBJ1-5; tentatively, D is TRBD1 (6 bases). Germline V lookup: CDR1 SNHLY, CDR2 FYNNEI. The CDR3 runs 14 residues. V was pared by 6 bases and J by 3 bases, with 12 bases between. The CDR3 nucleotides read TGTGCCAGCAGCCAAGACAGGTCCAATCAGCCCCAGCATTTT. Amino acid sequence: CASSQDRSNQPQHF.

This clone was counted between two and nine times. The CDR3 DNA reads as TGTGCCAGCAGTGGTCAGTGGGAAAAACTGTTTTTT. It is translated as CASSGQWEKLFF. The V gene is TRBV6-1, the J gene TRBJ1-4; D gene uncertain. Germline CDR1 MNHNS, CDR2 SASEGT. The CDR3 runs 12 residues. The ends were cut back, 4 bases at V and 8 bases at J, with 8 bases in the middle.

J is TRBJ2-2 and V is TRBV4-3; no reliable D call. V lost 4 bases to trimming and J lost 1 base, with 10 bases between them. Germline V gives CDR1 LGHNA, CDR2 YSLEER. The CDR3 sequence is 15 residues long. The CDR3, as DNA: TGCGCCAGCAGCCCGAGTTGGGGGAACACCGGGGAGCTGTTTTTT. Translating it yields CASSPSWGNTGELFF.

The chain employs TRBV5-4 and TRBJ2-2, with 7 bases matching TRBD1. Trimming at V came to 3 bases and at J to 1 base, leaving 9 bases not matched to a gene. Germline CDR1 and CDR2: SGHNT and YYREEE (reference sequence). The CDR3 has 17 amino acids. The CDR3 loop is CASSSASRTGNTGELFF. CDR3 in DNA: TGTGCCAGCAGCTCCGCCTCCCGGACAGGGAACACCGGGGAGCTGTTTTTT.

J is TRBJ2-7 and V is TRBV30; 8 bases line up with TRBD1. The junction had 4 bases not matched to a gene; V was cut back by 2 bases and J by 7 bases. CDR3 size: 12 residues. Germline V gene sequence: CDR1 GTSNPN, CDR2 SVGIG (reference sequence). The CDR3 spells CAWSYRGYEQYF. The CDR3 region has the DNA TGTGCCTGGAGTTACAGGGGGTATGAGCAGTACTTC.

The chain combines TRBV11-2 with TRBJ2-7; D is ambiguous. Germline V gene data show CDR1 as SGHAT and CDR2 as FQNNGV. Trimming stripped 3 bases from V and 5 bases from J, with 20 bases between. The CDR3 totals 16 residues. The DNA for the CDR3 is TGTGCCAGCAGCTTTGTATCCTCATTTGGGTCGGACGAGCAGTACTTC. Encoded protein: CASSFVSSFGSDEQYF.

This clone turned up a few times. This chain joins TRBV27 and TRBJ1-5; D call uncertain. This CDR3 comprises 13 residues. In germline, CDR1 is MNHEY, CDR2 SMNVEV (reference sequence). Deletions cut 3 bases from V and 5 bases from J, with 8 bases between. CDR3 sequence reads: CASSFQGDQPQHF. DNA of the CDR3: TGTGCCAGCAGTTTCCAAGGTGATCAGCCCCAGCATTTT.

This rearrangement joins TRBV5-1 to TRBJ1-3; 7 positions match TRBD1. In germline, CDR1 is SGHRS, CDR2 YFSETQ. With V trimmed by 3 bases and J by 0 bases, 15 bases remained unmatched. This CDR3 spans 19 amino acids. The CDR3 DNA is TGCGCCAGCAGCTCCCGAGGGACAGACCAAGTAGACTCTGGAAACACCATATATTTT. Residues: CASSSRGTDQVDSGNTIYF. Looking up the rest from reference TRBV5-1 and TRBJ1-3 gives the full variable domain: KAGVTQTPRYLIKTRGQQVTLSCSPISGHRSVSWYQQTPGQGLQFLFEYFSETQRNKGNFPGRFSGRQFSNSRSEMNVSTLELGDSALYLCASSSRGTDQVDSGNTIYFGEGSWLTVV.

This clone was seen only once. The chain employs TRBV10-1 and TRBJ2-1, with D tentatively TRBD1 (5 bases). The CDR3 extends over 13 amino acids. Trimming shortened V by 2 bases and J by 9 bases, and 11 bases separated the two germline ends. Germline-derived CDR1 and CDR2 are WNHNN and SYGVQD (reference sequence). CDR3 nucleotide sequence: TGCGCCAGCAGTGAGCAGGGTTCCGGTGAGCAGTTCTTC. It yields the protein CASSEQGSGEQFF.

In its sample, this clone was seen once. The rearrangement uses TRBV5-1 and TRBJ2-1; D gene ambiguous. The V gene's germline CDR1 is SGHRS and CDR2 YFSETQ. Trimming shortened V by 4 bases and J by 4 bases, and 6 bases separated the two germline ends. CDR3 size: 12 residues. This chain's CDR3 is CASSIGYNEQFF. The DNA for the CDR3 is TGCGCCAGCAGCATCGGGTACAATGAGCAGTTCTTC.

The J gene is TRBJ1-5, the V gene TRBV28; D is possibly TRBD1 (5 bases). V was trimmed by 6 bases and J by 3 bases, leaving 15 bases between them. The V gene's germline CDR1 is MDHEN and CDR2 SYDVKM. The length of the CDR3 is 15 residues. The CDR3 spells CASSPDIRNNQPQHF. CDR3 nucleotides: TGTGCCAGCAGCCCGGACATTAGGAACAATCAGCCCCAGCATTTT.

In its sample, this clone was seen once. The chain is built from TRBV28 and TRBJ1-2; no clear D. Germline V lookup: CDR1 MDHEN, CDR2 SYDVKM. This CDR3 region has 14 residues. V was trimmed by 3 bases and J by 6 bases, leaving 14 bases between them. CDR3 in amino acids: CASSLLGRVDGYTF. The CDR3 nucleotides are TGTGCCAGCAGTTTGCTGGGGAGGGTTGATGGCTACACCTTC.

The chain links TRBV5-1 to TRBJ1-2; weak D call: TRBD1 (6 bases). CDR1 is SGHRS and CDR2 is YFSETQ in the germline V gene. Trimming took 4 bases from V and 3 from J, leaving 10 bases between them. This CDR3 comprises 13 residues. CDR3 DNA: TGCGCCAGCAGCACGGGACACGACTATGGCTACACCTTC. Translated: CASSTGHDYGYTF.

This clone was recorded once. Here the CDR3 reads CASSLAMDQPQHF. The CDR3 DNA is TGTGCCAGCAGCTTAGCAATGGATCAGCCCCAGCATTTT. The V gene is TRBV7-9, the J gene TRBJ1-5, with no clear D. V was trimmed by 0 bases and J by 5 bases, leaving 5 bases between them. There are 13 residues in the CDR3. The germline CDR1 and CDR2 sequences are SEHNR and FQNEAQ (reference sequence).

This sequence joins TRBV15 and TRBJ2-3, with D hard to call. There are 12 residues in the CDR3. V lost 1 base to trimming and J lost 4 bases, with 3 bases between them. Germline values: CDR1 LNHNV, CDR2 YYDKDF (reference sequence). The CDR3 DNA sequence: TGTGCCACCAGCAGAGTGGCAGATACGCAGTATTTT. Its protein is CATSRVADTQYF.

The CDR3 here is CASGRIGTGANVLTF. As DNA, the CDR3 is TGTGCCAGCGGGCGGATTGGGACCGGGGCCAACGTCCTGACTTTC. This chain links TRBV7-9 with TRBJ2-6; D may match TRBD1 or TRBD2 (5 bases each). This CDR3 comprises 15 residues. Per the germline V gene, CDR1 is SEHNR and CDR2 is FQNEAQ (reference sequence). V was pared by 8 bases and J by 4 bases, with 15 bases between. Full variable domain (rest looked up from reference TRBV7-9 and TRBJ2-6): DTGVSQNPRHKITKRGQNVTFRCDPISEHNRLYWYRQTLGQGPEFLTYFQNEAQLEKSRLLSDRFSAERPKGSFSTLEIQRTEQGDSAMYLCASGRIGTGANVLTFGAGSRLTVL.

The chain uses TRBV11-2 and TRBJ2-7; the match to TRBD1 covers 7 bases. Losses at the gene ends were 4 bases for V and 3 bases for J; bases not matched to a gene: 18. This CDR3 contains 18 residues. Germline V gene lookup returns CDR1 SGHAT and CDR2 FQNNGV. This CDR3 reads CASSSIRRRDSEVYEQYF. The CDR3 DNA sequence: TGTGCCAGCAGCTCTATAAGACGCCGGGACAGCGAAGTCTACGAGCAGTACTTC.

This clone was picked up one time. The chain uses TRBV30 and TRBJ1-6, with 7 bases lining up with TRBD1. This CDR3 is 15 amino acids long. V shed 1 base, J shed 5 bases, and the junction held 5 bases outside the gene matches. Germline values: CDR1 GTSNPN, CDR2 SVGIG (reference sequence). The CDR3, as DNA: TGTGCCTGGAGTGCGGCCAGGGGGGATAATTCACCCCTCCACTTT. Protein product: CAWSAARGDNSPLHF.

The rearrangement uses TRBV6-6 and TRBJ2-7; weak D call: TRBD2 (6 bases). Germline assignment: CDR1 MNHNY and CDR2 SVGAGI (reference sequence). This CDR3 has 16 amino acids. V was pared by 0 bases and J by 3 bases, with 15 bases between. Here the CDR3 reads CASSYSTGMGGYEQYF. The CDR3 DNA reads as TGTGCCAGCAGTTACTCGACGGGGATGGGGGGCTACGAGCAGTACTTC.

The chain has TRBV5-6 and TRBJ1-3; D is possibly TRBD1 (5 bases). Per the germline V gene, CDR1 is SGHDT and CDR2 is YYEEEE. The ends were cut back, 4 bases at V and 4 bases at J, with 18 bases in the middle. The CDR3 consists of 16 residues. Here the CDR3 reads CASSPLGQGAGNTIYF. CDR3 nucleotide sequence: TGTGCCAGCAGCCCCCTCGGGCAGGGCGCAGGAAACACCATATATTTT.

The chain combines TRBV6-5 with TRBJ1-2; maybe TRBD1 (5 bases). The CDR3 has 15 residues. V was shortened by 0 bases and J by 8 bases, with 16 bases between the two germline ends. Germline V gene sequence: CDR1 MNHEY, CDR2 SVGAGI. The CDR3 region has the DNA TGTGCCAGCAGTTACTCCTCGGGACCCTTGAGAGGCTACACCTTC. Its translation: CASSYSSGPLRGYTF.

This clone occurred many times. The chain recombines TRBV12-5 with TRBJ2-3; D unclear. Per the germline V gene, CDR1 is LGHNT and CDR2 is FRNRAP. With 0 bases removed from V and 0 bases from J, the gap between germline ends came to 16 bases. The CDR3 runs to 18 residues. CDR3 sequence reads: CASGLVLKGSISTDTQYF. In DNA form, the CDR3 reads TGTGCTAGTGGTTTGGTACTGAAGGGCTCCATTAGCACAGATACGCAGTATTTT.

This clone was seen a single time. The chain joins TRBV18 to TRBJ2-1; possible D gene TRBD2, 6 bases. V was trimmed by 2 bases and J by 6 bases, leaving 14 bases between them. Germline V gene sequence: CDR1 KGHSH, CDR2 LQKENI. The length of the CDR3 is 15 residues. CDR3 coding DNA: TGTGCCAGCTCACCAGGGACCGGGAGTGGCAATGAGCAGTTCTTC. Residues: CASSPGTGSGNEQFF.

This chain joins TRBV11-2 and TRBJ2-7; 7 nucleotides agree with TRBD1. CDR3 size: 15 residues. The germline gives CDR1 SGHAT, CDR2 FQNNGV. Trimming took 2 bases from V and 0 from J; bases not matched to a gene: 4. In nucleotides, the CDR3 is TGTGCCAGCAGCTTAACCCGGGACAGCTCCTACGAGCAGTACTTC. Protein product: CASSLTRDSSYEQYF.

This chain joins TRBV28 and TRBJ1-1; a weak D match, TRBD1 (6 bases). CDR3 size: 15 residues. From germline, CDR1 is MDHEN and CDR2 SYDVKM. Trimming removed 3 bases at V and 5 bases at J, with 16 bases between. The CDR3 reads CASSFRRGGGTEAFF. In DNA form, the CDR3 reads TGTGCCAGCAGTTTCCGTAGGGGGGGTGGGACTGAAGCTTTCTTT.